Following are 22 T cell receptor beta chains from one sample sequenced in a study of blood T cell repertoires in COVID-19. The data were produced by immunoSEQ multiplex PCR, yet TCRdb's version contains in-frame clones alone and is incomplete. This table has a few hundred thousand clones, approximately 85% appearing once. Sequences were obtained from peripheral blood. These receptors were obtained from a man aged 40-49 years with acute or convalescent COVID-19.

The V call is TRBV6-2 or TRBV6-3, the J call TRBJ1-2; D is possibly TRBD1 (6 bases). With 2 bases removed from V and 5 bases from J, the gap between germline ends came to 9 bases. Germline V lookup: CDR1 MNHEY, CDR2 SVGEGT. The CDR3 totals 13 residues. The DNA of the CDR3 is TGTGCCAGCAGTTACCTCAGGGGTTATGGCTACACCTTC. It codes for CASSYLRGYGYTF.

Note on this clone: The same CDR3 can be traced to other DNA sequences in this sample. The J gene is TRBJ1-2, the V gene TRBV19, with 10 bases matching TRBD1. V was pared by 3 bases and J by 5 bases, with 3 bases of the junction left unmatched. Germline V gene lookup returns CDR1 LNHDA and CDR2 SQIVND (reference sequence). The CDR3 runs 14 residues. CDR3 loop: CASSIGQGGYGYTF. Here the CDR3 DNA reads TGTGCCAGTAGTATCGGACAGGGGGGATATGGCTACACCTTC.

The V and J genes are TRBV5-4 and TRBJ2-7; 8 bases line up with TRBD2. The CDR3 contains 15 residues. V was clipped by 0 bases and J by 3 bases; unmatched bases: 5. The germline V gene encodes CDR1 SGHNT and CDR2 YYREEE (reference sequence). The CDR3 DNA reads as TGTGCCAGCAGCTTGGGGCGCGGGGGGCTCTACGAGCAGTACTTC. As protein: CASSLGRGGLYEQYF.

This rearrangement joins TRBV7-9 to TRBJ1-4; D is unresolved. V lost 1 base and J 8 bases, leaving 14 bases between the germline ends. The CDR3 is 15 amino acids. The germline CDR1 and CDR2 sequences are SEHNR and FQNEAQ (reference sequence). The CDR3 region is CASSLDQPAGEKLFF. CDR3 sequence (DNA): TGTGCCAGCAGCTTAGATCAGCCTGCGGGAGAAAAACTGTTTTTT.

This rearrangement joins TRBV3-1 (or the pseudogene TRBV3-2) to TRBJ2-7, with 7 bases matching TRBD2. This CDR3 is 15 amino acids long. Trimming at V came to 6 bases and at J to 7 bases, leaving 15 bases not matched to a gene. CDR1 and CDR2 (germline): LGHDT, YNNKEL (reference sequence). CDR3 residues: CASSSKRGAQVEQYF. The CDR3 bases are TGTGCCAGCAGTTCTAAGCGGGGCGCTCAAGTGGAGCAGTACTTC.

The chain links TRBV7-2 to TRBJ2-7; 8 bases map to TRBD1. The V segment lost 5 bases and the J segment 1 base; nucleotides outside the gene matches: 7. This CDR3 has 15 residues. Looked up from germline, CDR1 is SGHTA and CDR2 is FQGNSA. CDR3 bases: TGTGCCAGCAGCCGCAGGGGGCAAGGTTCCTACGAGCAGTACTTC. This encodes CASSRRGQGSYEQYF.

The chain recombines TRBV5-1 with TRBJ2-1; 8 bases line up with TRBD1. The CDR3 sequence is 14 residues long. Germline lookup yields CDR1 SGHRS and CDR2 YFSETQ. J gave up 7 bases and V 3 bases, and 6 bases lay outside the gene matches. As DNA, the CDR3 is TGCGCCAGCAGCTCTGCAGGGGGCAAGAATGAGCAGTTCTTC. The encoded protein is CASSSAGGKNEQFF.

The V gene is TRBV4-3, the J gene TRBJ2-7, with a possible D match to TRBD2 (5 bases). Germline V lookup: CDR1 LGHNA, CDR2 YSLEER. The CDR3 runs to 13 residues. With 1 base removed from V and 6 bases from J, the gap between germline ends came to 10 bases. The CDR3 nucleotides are TGCGCCAGCAGCCAAGTTGGGGAGAGCGAGCAGTACTTC. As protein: CASSQVGESEQYF.

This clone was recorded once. CDR3 bases: TGTGCCAGCACATCGGACAGGGACATGGTAAATGAGCAGTTCTTC. It specifies CASTSDRDMVNEQFF. The V gene is TRBV6-5, the J gene TRBJ2-1; TRBD1 matches at 8 bases. The germline V gene encodes CDR1 MNHEY and CDR2 SVGAGI. With 7 bases clipped from V and 7 bases from J, the junction kept 12 bases outside the gene matches. The CDR3 consists of 15 residues.

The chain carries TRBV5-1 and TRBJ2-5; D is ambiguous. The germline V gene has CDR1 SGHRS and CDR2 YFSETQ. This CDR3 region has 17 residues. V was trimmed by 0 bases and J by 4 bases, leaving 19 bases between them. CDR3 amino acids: CASSLEWRPPSGETQYF. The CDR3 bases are TGCGCCAGCAGCTTGGAGTGGCGGCCCCCAAGTGGAGAGACCCAGTACTTC.

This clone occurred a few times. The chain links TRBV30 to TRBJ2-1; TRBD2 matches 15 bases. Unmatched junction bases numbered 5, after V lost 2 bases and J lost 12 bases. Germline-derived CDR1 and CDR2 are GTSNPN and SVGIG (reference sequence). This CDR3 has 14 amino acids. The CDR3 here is CAWSRGLAGGPQFF. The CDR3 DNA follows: TGTGCCTGGAGTAGAGGACTAGCGGGGGGGCCGCAGTTCTTC.

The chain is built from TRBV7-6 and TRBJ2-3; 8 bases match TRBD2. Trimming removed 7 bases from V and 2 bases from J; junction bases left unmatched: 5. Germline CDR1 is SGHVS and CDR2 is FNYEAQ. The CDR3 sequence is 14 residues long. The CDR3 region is CASTPGGYTDTQYF. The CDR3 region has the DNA TGTGCCAGCACCCCGGGAGGGTACACAGATACGCAGTATTTT.

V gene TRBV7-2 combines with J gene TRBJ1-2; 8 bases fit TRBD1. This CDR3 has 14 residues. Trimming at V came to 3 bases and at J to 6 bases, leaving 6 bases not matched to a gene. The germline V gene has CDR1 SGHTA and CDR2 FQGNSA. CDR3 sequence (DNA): TGTGCCAGCAGCTTGGGCCGGACAGGGCATGGCTACACCTTC. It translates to CASSLGRTGHGYTF.

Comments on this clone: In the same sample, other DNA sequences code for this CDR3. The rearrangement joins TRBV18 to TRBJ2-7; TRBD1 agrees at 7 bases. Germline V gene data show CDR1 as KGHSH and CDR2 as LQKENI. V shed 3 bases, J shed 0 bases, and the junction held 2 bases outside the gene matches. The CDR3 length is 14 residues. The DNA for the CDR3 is TGTGCCAGCTCACCGGGACAGAGCTCCTACGAGCAGTACTTC. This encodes CASSPGQSSYEQYF.

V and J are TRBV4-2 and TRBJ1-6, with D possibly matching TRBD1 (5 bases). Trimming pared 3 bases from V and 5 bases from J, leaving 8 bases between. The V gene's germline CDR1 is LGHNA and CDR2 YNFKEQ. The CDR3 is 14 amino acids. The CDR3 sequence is CASSQGEDNSPLHF. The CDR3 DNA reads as TGTGCCAGCAGCCAGGGGGAGGATAATTCACCCCTCCACTTT.

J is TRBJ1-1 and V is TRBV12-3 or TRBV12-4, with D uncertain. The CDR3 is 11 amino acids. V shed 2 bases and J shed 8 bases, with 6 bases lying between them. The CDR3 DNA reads TGTGCCAGCAGTTTATACGGGGAAGCTTTCTTT. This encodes CASSLYGEAFF.

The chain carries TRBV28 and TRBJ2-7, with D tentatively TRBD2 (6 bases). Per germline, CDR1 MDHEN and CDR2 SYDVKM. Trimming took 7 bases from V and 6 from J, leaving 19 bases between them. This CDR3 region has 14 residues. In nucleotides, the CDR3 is TGTGCCAGCACCCTCGTCGCCAGGAGGGGCGAGCAGTACTTC. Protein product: CASTLVARRGEQYF.

The CDR3 DNA follows: TGTGCCAGCAGTTACAGAGGGTACGAGCAGTACTTC. Amino acids: CASSYRGYEQYF. The chain combines TRBV6-5 with TRBJ2-7; D is possibly TRBD2 (5 bases). The germline gives CDR1 MNHEY, CDR2 SVGAGI. This CDR3 is 12 amino acids long. V was pared by 2 bases and J by 4 bases, with 6 bases between.

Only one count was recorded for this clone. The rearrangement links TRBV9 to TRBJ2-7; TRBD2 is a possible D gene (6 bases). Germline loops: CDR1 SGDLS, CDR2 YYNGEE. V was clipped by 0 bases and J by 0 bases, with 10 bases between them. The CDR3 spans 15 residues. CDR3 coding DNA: TGTGCCAGCAGCGTAGACGGCGGGGCCTCCTACGAGCAGTACTTC. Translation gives CASSVDGGASYEQYF.

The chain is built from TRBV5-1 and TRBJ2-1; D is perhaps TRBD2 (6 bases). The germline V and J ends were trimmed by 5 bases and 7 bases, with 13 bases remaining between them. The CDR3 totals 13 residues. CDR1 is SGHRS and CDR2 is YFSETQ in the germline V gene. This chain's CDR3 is CASSSALANEQFF. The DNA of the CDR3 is TGCGCCAGCAGTTCCGCCCTAGCGAATGAGCAGTTCTTC.

The CDR3 bases are TGTGCCAGCAGCATTAGGGGTAACTACGAGCAGTACTTC. Translated: CASSIRGNYEQYF. The V call is TRBV5-4, the J call TRBJ2-7, with D possibly TRBD1 on 5 matching bases. This CDR3 has 13 residues. Trimming stripped 4 bases from V and 3 bases from J, with 11 bases between. CDR1 and CDR2 from the germline V gene are SGHNT and YYREEE (reference sequence).

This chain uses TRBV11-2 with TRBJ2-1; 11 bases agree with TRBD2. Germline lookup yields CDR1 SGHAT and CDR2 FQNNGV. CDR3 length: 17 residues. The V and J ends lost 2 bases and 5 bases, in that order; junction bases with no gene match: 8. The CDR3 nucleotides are TGTGCCAGCAGCTTATATCTAAGTAGCGGGGGGGACAATGAGCAGTTCTTC. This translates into CASSLYLSSGGDNEQFF.